The next 21 T cell receptor beta chains were all read from a single sample in a study of blood T cell repertoires in COVID-19. Libraries were prepared by immunoSEQ multiplex PCR; TCRdb keeps only in-frame clonotypes and omits some of them. The sample consists of 200,000 to 300,000 clones, 75% to 90% of them appearing once. The sequenced material came from PBMCs or T cells enriched from blood (not recorded which). The source of these receptors is a woman between 40 and 55 years old who had been exposed to COVID-19.

The J gene is TRBJ1-3, the V gene TRBV3-1 (or the pseudogene TRBV3-2), with D unresolved. In germline, CDR1 is LGHDT, CDR2 YNNKEL (reference sequence). Trimming pared 4 bases from V and 1 base from J, leaving 14 bases between. This CDR3 is 16 amino acids long. The CDR3 loop is CASSPLMLVSGNTIYF. The CDR3 nucleotides read TGTGCCAGCAGCCCACTAATGTTAGTATCTGGAAACACCATATATTTT.

This rearrangement joins TRBV6-4 to TRBJ2-7; D ambiguous. V lost 3 bases and J 2 bases, leaving 11 bases between the germline ends. The germline CDR1 and CDR2 sequences are MRHNA and SNTAGT. CDR3 length: 14 residues. CDR3 DNA sequence: TGTGCCAGCAGTGAGGCGGTAACCACCTACGAGCAGTACGTC. Protein product: CASSEAVTTYEQYV.

The J gene is TRBJ2-1, the V gene TRBV7-8, with D possibly TRBD2 on 5 matching bases. Germline V lookup: CDR1 SGHVS, CDR2 FQNEAQ. The CDR3 has 13 amino acids. V dropped 5 bases and J dropped 3 bases, with 8 bases sitting between them. The DNA for the CDR3 is TGTGCCAGCAGCCCCGGGGTCTACAATGAGCAGTTCTTC. Its protein product is CASSPGVYNEQFF. Combining the CDR3 with reference TRBV7-8 and TRBJ2-1 gives the whole variable domain GAGVSQSPRYKVAKRGQDVALRCDPISGHVSLFWYQQALGQGPEFLTYFQNEAQLDKSGLPSDRFFAERPEGSVSTLKIQRTQQEDSAVYLCASSPGVYNEQFFGPGTRLTVL.

This chain connects TRBV4-3 to TRBJ2-1, with 14 bases matching TRBD2. This CDR3 has 16 residues. The germline CDR1 and CDR2 sequences are LGHNA and YSLEER. V lost 1 base and J lost 6; bases outside the gene matches: 2. The CDR3 loop is CASSQGLAGGTNEQFF. The DNA for the CDR3 is TGCGCCAGCAGCCAAGGACTAGCGGGGGGGACCAATGAGCAGTTCTTC.

About this clone: This specimen includes other DNA sequences encoding the same CDR3. The genes are TRBV7-9 and TRBJ2-2; a weak D match, TRBD2 (6 bases). V lost 3 bases, J lost 5 bases, and 7 bases lay in between. The CDR3 runs 13 residues. Germline V gives CDR1 SEHNR, CDR2 FQNEAQ (reference sequence). In DNA, the CDR3 is TGTGCCAGCAGCTTCGGGGGTACCGGGGAGCTGTTTTTT. It specifies CASSFGGTGELFF.

J is TRBJ1-1 and V is TRBV5-4, with D possibly being TRBD1 (5 bases). The CDR3 sequence is 14 residues long. The V gene's germline CDR1 is SGHNT and CDR2 YYREEE (reference sequence). V gave up 4 bases and J gave up 0 bases, with 10 bases separating them. CDR3 nucleotide sequence: TGTGCCAGCAGCGTCGGACACTTGAACACTGAAGCTTTCTTT. It codes for CASSVGHLNTEAFF.

This chain connects TRBV7-3 to TRBJ2-5; TRBD2 matches at 9 bases. With V trimmed by 1 base and J by 5 bases, 17 bases remained unmatched. Germline CDR1 and CDR2: SGHTA and FQGTGA. This CDR3 has 19 amino acids. DNA of the CDR3: TGTGCCAGCAGCTTAAAGGGTCTTGCTAGCGGGACCAACGGGGAGACCCAGTACTTC. Translating gives CASSLKGLASGTNGETQYF.

The chain recombines TRBV3-1 (or the pseudogene TRBV3-2) with TRBJ2-1; D call uncertain. Germline lookup yields CDR1 LGHDT and CDR2 YNNKEL (reference sequence). V was shortened by 0 bases and J by 6 bases, with 3 bases between the two germline ends. The CDR3 length is 12 residues. The CDR3 DNA is TGTGCCAGCAGCCAAGATAGCAATGAGCAGTTCTTC. Protein sequence: CASSQDSNEQFF.

The rearrangement joins TRBV6-5 to TRBJ1-4; TRBD1 matches 10 bases. The V gene end was trimmed by 5 bases and the J gene end by 6 bases; junction bases not matched to a gene: 6. The length of the CDR3 is 15 residues. Germline V gene lookup returns CDR1 MNHEY and CDR2 SVGAGI. Here the CDR3 reads CASSPRQGAHEKLFF. The CDR3 region has the DNA TGTGCCAGCAGTCCAAGACAGGGGGCTCATGAAAAACTGTTTTTT.

This chain connects TRBV25-1 to TRBJ1-5; 7 bases line up with TRBD1. Germline V gene lookup returns CDR1 MGHDK and CDR2 SYGVNS. With 1 base clipped from V and 6 bases from J, the junction kept 3 bases outside the gene matches. The CDR3 is 14 residues long. The CDR3 sequence: CASSEFAGGQPQHF. CDR3 nucleotide sequence: TGTGCCAGCAGTGAATTCGCAGGGGGTCAGCCCCAGCATTTT.

This clone was counted only a few times. The chain recombines TRBV7-8 with TRBJ1-6; 8 bases are shared with TRBD1. After removal of 1 base from V and 5 bases from J, the junction contained 4 bases not matched to a gene. Germline CDR1 reads SGHVS; CDR2 reads FQNEAQ. The CDR3 contains 16 residues. This CDR3 is CASSLERTGNNSPLHF. The CDR3 coding sequence is TGTGCCAGCAGCTTAGAGAGGACAGGGAATAATTCACCCCTCCACTTT.

The rearrangement links TRBV19 to TRBJ2-1, with 10 bases matching TRBD2. Germline trimming cut 9 bases from V and 2 bases from J; bases unmatched to any gene: 10. The CDR3 loop spans 16 amino acids. Germline-derived CDR1 and CDR2 are LNHDA and SQIVND (reference sequence). The CDR3 bases are TGTGCCAGCCTAGGGCTAGCGGGAGAGACCTACAATGAGCAGTTCTTC. It specifies CASLGLAGETYNEQFF.

The chain combines TRBV7-2 with TRBJ1-2; D possibly corresponds to TRBD1 (5 bases). Trimming pared 6 bases from V and 4 bases from J, leaving 18 bases between. The CDR3 sequence is 15 residues long. From germline, CDR1 is SGHTA and CDR2 FQGNSA. The CDR3 nucleotides read TGTGCCAGCAGTTTTAGTGGGGGACTCGGCTATGGCTACACCTTC. It is translated as CASSFSGGLGYGYTF.

The chain joins TRBV4-1 to TRBJ2-3, with TRBD2 matching 8 bases. The J segment lost 6 bases and the V segment lost 2 bases, leaving 13 bases of the junction unmatched. The length of the CDR3 is 17 residues. Germline loops: CDR1 MGHRA, CDR2 YSYEKL. The CDR3 DNA reads as TGCGCCAGCAGCCAAAACCCGGGACTAGGAGGACGGGATACGCAGTATTTT. This translates into CASSQNPGLGGRDTQYF.

The CDR3 reads CASSLEGLGSNQPQHF. CDR3 sequence (DNA): TGTGCCAGCAGCTTAGAGGGGCTCGGGAGCAATCAGCCCCAGCATTTT. This rearrangement joins TRBV7-8 to TRBJ1-5; perhaps TRBD1 as D (5 bases). The CDR3 is 16 residues long. Per the germline V gene, CDR1 is SGHVS and CDR2 is FQNEAQ. The germline V and J ends were trimmed by 1 base and 1 base, with 11 bases remaining between them.

V usage is TRBV7-8 and J usage is TRBJ1-4; 8 nucleotides align to TRBD1. This CDR3 is 16 amino acids long. Losses at the gene ends were 5 bases for V and 8 bases for J; bases not matched to a gene: 13. The germline CDR1 and CDR2 sequences are SGHVS and FQNEAQ. The CDR3 loop reads CASSPTRQGNKEKLFF. CDR3 coding DNA: TGTGCCAGCAGCCCAACCCGACAGGGGAATAAGGAAAAACTGTTTTTT.

The J gene is TRBJ2-1, the V gene TRBV6-5; D might be TRBD2 (5 bases). Trimming removed 0 bases at V and 4 bases at J, with 10 bases between. The CDR3 is 15 residues long. Germline V gene sequence: CDR1 MNHEY, CDR2 SVGAGI. The CDR3 nucleotides are TGTGCCAGCAGTTACTCGAAGAGCGGATACAATGAGCAGTTCTTC. The encoded protein is CASSYSKSGYNEQFF.

The V and J genes are TRBV12-5 and TRBJ2-5; 9 bases agree with TRBD1. Germline V lookup: CDR1 LGHNT, CDR2 FRNRAP. The CDR3 covers 16 residues. V dropped 1 base and J dropped 6; count of bases not matched to a gene: 9. The CDR3, as DNA: TGTGCTAGTGGTTTGGCACCCCGGGACAGGGATCAGACCCAGTACTTC. Its translation is CASGLAPRDRDQTQYF.

Comments on this clone: A junction boundary mismatches the germline segment, possibly from a read error. The chain recombines TRBV5-1 with TRBJ1-1; D not resolved. The CDR3 consists of 17 residues. Germline CDR1 and CDR2: SGHRS and YFSETQ. In nucleotides, the CDR3 is TGTGCCAGCAGCCCAGACCCGAGGGTAGAAGTTGGCACTGAAGCTTTCTTT. Residues: CASSPDPRVEVGTEAFF.

The chain employs TRBV25-1 and TRBJ1-1; D perhaps matches TRBD1 (6 bases). Trimming removed 3 bases from V and 5 bases from J, with 16 bases in between. The CDR3 extends over 15 amino acids. Germline V gene sequence: CDR1 MGHDK, CDR2 SYGVNS. CDR3 sequence: CASSEHGGAQTEAFF. CDR3 bases: TGTGCCAGCAGTGAGCATGGGGGGGCGCAAACTGAAGCTTTCTTT.

The table lists this clone with a few counts. The chain couples TRBV6-2 or TRBV6-3 to TRBJ2-3; D remains unclear. This CDR3 comprises 14 residues. The V gene's germline CDR1 is MNHEY and CDR2 SVGEGT. The V gene lost 2 bases and the J gene lost 0 bases, with 6 bases spanning the gap. The CDR3 spells CASSYAASTDTQYF. For the CDR3, the DNA is TGTGCCAGCAGTTACGCGGCTAGCACAGATACGCAGTATTTT.